A single sample is the source of the 27 T cell receptor beta chains below, sequenced in a study of T-cell memory formation after mild COVID-19. TCRdb called the 5' RACE reads again in MiXCR, with one record for every CDR3 protein. The sample comprises about 320,000 distinct CDR3 sequences, around 15% of which are singletons, and 21% rests with the top ten. Material: PBMCs or a T cell subset sorted from them (not recorded which). The receptors come from a young man who had mild COVID-19 (a few samples of this study predate the infection). Cell type and time point are not known.

V usage is TRBV10-3 and J usage is TRBJ2-5; D is uncertain. This CDR3 is built from 14 residues. The V end was cut by 6 bases, the J end by 3 bases, with 14 bases between. Germline assignment: CDR1 ENHRY and CDR2 SYGVKD. The CDR3 DNA is TGTGCCATCAGGTCAACCCGAAGGGAAGAGACCCAGTACTTC. This codes for CAIRSTRREETQYF.

V usage is TRBV5-1 and J usage is TRBJ1-6; a weak D match, TRBD1 (5 bases). The germline gives CDR1 SGHRS, CDR2 YFSETQ. This CDR3 contains 16 residues. The ends were cut back, 1 base at V and 9 bases at J, with 17 bases in the middle. CDR3 nucleotides: TGCGCCAGCAGCTTGAATTACGCAGGGCCGAGTTCACCCCTCCACTTT. Translated: CASSLNYAGPSSPLHF.

The chain uses TRBV12-3 or TRBV12-4 and TRBJ2-1; tentatively, D is TRBD1 (6 bases). The length of the CDR3 is 14 residues. V lost 5 bases and J lost 6, with 14 bases in between. CDR3: CASSQGWGPNEQFF. CDR3 bases: TGTGCCAGCAGTCAGGGGTGGGGGCCCAATGAGCAGTTCTTC.

This clonotype has at least ten counts. The chain joins TRBV5-1 to TRBJ2-1; TRBD2 might be the D (5 bases). CDR1 and CDR2 (germline): SGHRS, YFSETQ. V was cut by 4 bases and J by 2 bases, with 10 bases left in between. The CDR3 is made up of 14 amino acids. The CDR3: CASSPPGTYNEQFF. The CDR3 DNA sequence: TGCGCCAGCAGCCCTCCGGGGACCTACAATGAGCAGTTCTTC. Full variable domain (rest looked up from reference TRBV5-1 and TRBJ2-1): KAGVTQTPRYLIKTRGQQVTLSCSPISGHRSVSWYQQTPGQGLQFLFEYFSETQRNKGNFPGRFSGRQFSNSRSEMNVSTLELGDSALYLCASSPPGTYNEQFFGPGTRLTVL.

The table lists this clonotype with a few counts. V usage is TRBV24-1 and J usage is TRBJ2-3; weak D call: TRBD1 (7 bases). This CDR3 is built from 15 residues. V lost 0 bases to trimming and J lost 4 bases, with 10 bases between them. Germline V gene data show CDR1 as KGHDR and CDR2 as SFDVKD. The CDR3 region is CATSDLQGGADTQYF. DNA of the CDR3: TGTGCCACCAGTGATTTGCAGGGGGGAGCAGATACGCAGTATTTT.

This clonotype has a handful of counts. The V gene is TRBV7-3, the J gene TRBJ2-3, with 9 positions matching TRBD2. V shed 5 bases, J shed 6 bases, and the junction held 6 bases outside the gene matches. This CDR3 is 14 amino acids long. In germline, CDR1 is SGHTA, CDR2 FQGTGA. The CDR3 here is CASSGSGGLDTQYF. In DNA, the CDR3 is TGTGCCAGCAGCGGTAGCGGGGGTCTCGATACGCAGTATTTT.

This clonotype was counted between two and nine times. The genes are TRBV7-2 and TRBJ2-3, with 9 positions matching TRBD2. Germline loops: CDR1 SGHTA, CDR2 FQGNSA. V dropped 4 bases and J dropped 2; count of bases not matched to a gene: 4. The CDR3 is 15 amino acids. In nucleotides, the CDR3 is TGTGCCAGCAGCTCGAGACTAGCGGCCACAGATACGCAGTATTTT. Its protein is CASSSRLAATDTQYF.

This clonotype has ten or more counts. The V call is TRBV4-3, the J call TRBJ2-3; 15 bases agree with TRBD2. This CDR3 region has 15 residues. The V and J ends lost 3 bases and 5 bases, in that order; junction bases with no gene match: 0. Germline V lookup: CDR1 LGHNA, CDR2 YSLEER. CDR3 loop: CASSQGLAGGDTQYF. The CDR3 DNA follows: TGCGCCAGCAGCCAGGGACTAGCGGGGGGAGATACGCAGTATTTT.

The chain links TRBV10-2 to TRBJ2-2, with 9 bases fitting TRBD2. Germline V lookup: CDR1 WSHSY, CDR2 SAAADI. The CDR3 is 16 amino acids. V gave up 3 bases and J gave up 2 bases; unmatched junction bases: 4. CDR3: CASSDLAGVNTGELFF. CDR3 bases: TGCGCCAGCAGTGATTTAGCGGGGGTCAACACCGGGGAGCTGTTTTTT.

This clonotype was recorded a few times. This chain connects TRBV5-1 to TRBJ1-6; TRBD1 is a possible D gene (6 bases). Germline V CDR1 and CDR2: SGHRS, YFSETQ. V was pared by 4 bases and J by 9 bases, with 17 bases between. The CDR3 sequence is 15 residues long. CDR3 sequence reads: CASSTTGSGFSPLHF. The DNA of the CDR3 is TGCGCCAGCAGCACAACAGGGTCCGGATTTTCACCCCTCCACTTT.

A few counts support this clonotype. The chain employs TRBV15 and TRBJ1-5, with no clear D. Per germline, CDR1 LNHNV and CDR2 YYDKDF (reference sequence). The length of the CDR3 is 15 residues. Deletions cut 0 bases from V and 4 bases from J, with 10 bases between. The CDR3 region is CATSRDGETNQPQHF. In DNA, the CDR3 is TGTGCCACCAGCAGAGATGGGGAAACTAATCAGCCCCAGCATTTT.

This clonotype was seen ten or more times. The gene calls are TRBV12-3 or TRBV12-4 and TRBJ2-5; 10 nucleotides line up with TRBD2. The CDR3 sequence is 13 residues long. The trim removed 8 bases at V and 2 bases at J, leaving 2 bases unmatched. The CDR3 sequence is CASQLAGQETQYF. The DNA of the CDR3 is TGTGCCAGCCAACTAGCGGGGCAAGAGACCCAGTACTTC.

In this sample, this clonotype turned up a few times. CDR3 DNA: TGTGCCAGCAGTCCTACGCGGACAGGGGACCTCTATGGCTACACCTTC. Protein sequence: CASSPTRTGDLYGYTF. The rearrangement uses TRBV12-3 or TRBV12-4 and TRBJ1-2; 9 positions match TRBD1. CDR3 length equals 16 residues. The junction had 11 bases not matched to a gene; V was cut back by 5 bases and J by 4 bases.

This clonotype has only a few counts. The J gene is TRBJ1-1, the V gene TRBV21-1. TRBV21-1 is described as a pseudogene. The CDR3 consists of 16 residues. CDR3 region: CASSRQCGERNTEAFF. CDR3 DNA: TGTGCCAGCAGCCGACAATGCGGTGAGAGGAACACTGAAGCTTTCTTT.

The table lists this clonotype with a few counts. The CDR3: CATSDLYNEQFF. The CDR3 DNA reads TGTGCCACCAGTGATCTCTACAATGAGCAGTTCTTC. The chain uses TRBV24-1 and TRBJ2-1; D not certain. The V end lost 3 bases, the J end lost 3 bases, and 2 bases lay between the germline ends. CDR3 size: 12 residues. CDR1 KGHDR and CDR2 SFDVKD come from the germline V gene.

In its sample, this clonotype was seen many times. The V and J genes are TRBV12-3 or TRBV12-4 and TRBJ1-2, with no clear D. There are 11 residues in the CDR3. Trimming left V 7 bases short and J 4 bases short, with 7 bases between. This chain's CDR3 is CASIGGYGYTF. In DNA form, the CDR3 reads TGTGCCAGCATCGGCGGCTATGGCTACACCTTC.

This clonotype has ten or more counts. V is TRBV5-5 and J is TRBJ2-1; D is uncertain. Trimming cost V 1 base and J 8 bases, with 22 bases left between them. CDR3 length: 17 amino acids. Germline CDR1 SGHKS, CDR2 YYEKEE (reference sequence). In nucleotides, the CDR3 is TGTGCCAGCAGCTTGTTCGGGCTTAATTCCGAAGGCGATGAGCAGTTCTTC. Encoded protein: CASSLFGLNSEGDEQFF.

The chain employs TRBV24-1 and TRBJ2-3; TRBD2 might be the D (7 bases). V was clipped by 9 bases and J by 4 bases, with 13 bases between them. Germline V lookup: CDR1 KGHDR, CDR2 SFDVKD. The CDR3 contains 13 residues. DNA of the CDR3: TGTGCCACCTGGGGGGGCATTTCAGATACGCAGTATTTT. Translation: CATWGGISDTQYF.

The J gene is TRBJ2-1, the V gene TRBV7-2; D is uncertain. The CDR3 is 15 amino acids. Trimming removed 5 bases at V and 9 bases at J, with 20 bases between. CDR1 is SGHTA and CDR2 is FQGNSA in the germline V gene. The CDR3: CASSPPGSYHSEQFF. CDR3 sequence (DNA): TGTGCCAGCAGCCCACCCGGGTCCTACCACAGTGAGCAGTTCTTC. Variable domain in full (rest from reference TRBV7-2 and TRBJ2-1): GAGVSQSPSNKVTEKGKDVELRCDPISGHTALYWYRQSLGQGLEFLIYFQGNSAPDKSGLPSDRFSAERTGGSVSTLTIQRTQQEDSAVYLCASSPPGSYHSEQFFGPGTRLTVL.

The CDR3 sequence is CASTVGHLYGYTF. CDR3 coding DNA: TGTGCCAGCACCGTAGGACACCTCTATGGCTACACCTTC. The rearrangement joins TRBV6-5 to TRBJ1-2, with D possibly being TRBD1 (5 bases). V was shortened by 7 bases and J by 4 bases, with 13 bases between the two germline ends. This CDR3 region has 13 residues. Germline assignment: CDR1 MNHEY and CDR2 SVGAGI.

This clonotype was observed a few times. The gene calls are TRBV20-1 and TRBJ1-4; perhaps TRBD1 as D (6 bases). The CDR3 is 13 residues long. The V and J ends lost 4 bases and 5 bases respectively, with 11 bases between them. From germline, CDR1 is DFQATT and CDR2 SNEGSKA (reference sequence). DNA for the CDR3: TGCAGTGCTACCCGGACAGCAAATGAAAAACTGTTTTTT. It specifies CSATRTANEKLFF.

The sample holds a few counts of this clonotype. The J gene is TRBJ2-7, the V gene TRBV28; D remains unclear. The germline CDR1 and CDR2 sequences are MDHEN and SYDVKM. The ends were cut back, 8 bases at V and 2 bases at J, with 4 bases in the middle. This CDR3 comprises 10 residues. The CDR3 sequence is CASRAYEQYF. The CDR3 DNA sequence: TGTGCCAGCCGGGCCTACGAGCAGTACTTC.

This clonotype appeared a few times. The rearrangement joins TRBV6-2 or TRBV6-3 to TRBJ1-6; the match to TRBD1 covers 7 bases. The CDR3 is 14 amino acids. The trim removed 6 bases at V and 6 bases at J, leaving 5 bases unmatched. Germline V CDR1 and CDR2: MNHEY, SVGEGT. The CDR3 coding sequence is TGTGCCAGCAGCTCCGGGACAGTTAATTCACCCCTCCACTTT. This codes for CASSSGTVNSPLHF.

This clonotype was counted ten times or more. The V and J genes are TRBV4-3 and TRBJ2-7, with 7 bases lining up with TRBD2. V lost 0 bases to trimming and J lost 7 bases; unmatched junction nucleotides: 3. This CDR3 is built from 13 residues. Germline CDR1 LGHNA, CDR2 YSLEER. The CDR3 DNA sequence: TGCGCCAGCAGCCAAGATCTGGGGGGGGAGCAGTACTTC. Encoded protein: CASSQDLGGEQYF.

This sequence joins TRBV5-1 and TRBJ1-1; D is ambiguous. This CDR3 is 14 amino acids long. Trimming stripped 1 base from V and 1 base from J, with 8 bases between. CDR1 is SGHRS and CDR2 is YFSETQ in the germline V gene. CDR3 loop: CASSLLTENTEAFF. The CDR3 region has the DNA TGCGCCAGCAGCTTGCTGACGGAGAACACTGAAGCTTTCTTT.

The chain couples TRBV5-6 to TRBJ2-5; 8 bases line up with TRBD1. The CDR3 runs to 14 residues. Germline CDR1 is SGHDT and CDR2 is YYEEEE. The V segment lost 4 bases and the J segment 5 bases; nucleotides outside the gene matches: 7. CDR3 residues: CASSPTGAGETQYF. The CDR3 DNA sequence: TGTGCCAGCAGCCCGACAGGGGCGGGTGAGACCCAGTACTTC.

The chain joins TRBV20-1 to TRBJ2-3; 11 bases fit TRBD2. This CDR3 comprises 16 residues. V trimming: 5 bases; J trimming: 6 bases; junction bases outside the gene matches: 13. The germline V gene encodes CDR1 DFQATT and CDR2 SNEGSKA (reference sequence). CDR3 sequence: CSALGVTSGGRDTQYF. Written as DNA, the CDR3 is TGCAGTGCTCTAGGGGTTACTAGCGGGGGTAGGGATACGCAGTATTTT.